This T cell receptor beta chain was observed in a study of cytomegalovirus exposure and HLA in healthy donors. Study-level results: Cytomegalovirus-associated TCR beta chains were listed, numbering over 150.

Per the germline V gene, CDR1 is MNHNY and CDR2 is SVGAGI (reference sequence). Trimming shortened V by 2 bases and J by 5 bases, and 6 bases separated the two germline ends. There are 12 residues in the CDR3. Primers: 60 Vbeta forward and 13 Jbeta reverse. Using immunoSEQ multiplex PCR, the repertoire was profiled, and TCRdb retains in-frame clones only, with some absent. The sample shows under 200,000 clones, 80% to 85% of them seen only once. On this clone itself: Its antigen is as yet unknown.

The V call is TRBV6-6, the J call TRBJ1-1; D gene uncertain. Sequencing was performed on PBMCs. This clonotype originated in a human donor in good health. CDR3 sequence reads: CASSYAGTEAFF. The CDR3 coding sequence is TGTGCCAGCAGTTACGCCGGGACTGAAGCTTTCTTT.